This TCR beta chain is from a study of cytomegalovirus exposure and HLA in healthy donors. A multiplex PCR was run with 60 Vbeta primers and 13 Jbeta primers. The data were produced by immunoSEQ multiplex PCR, yet TCRdb's version contains in-frame clones alone and is incomplete. The sample consists of under 70,000 clones, around 70% of them appearing once. Overall study findings and caveats: CMV antigen specificity was confirmed in vitro for a few CMV-associated chains.

The germline V gene encodes CDR1 LNHNV and CDR2 YYDKDF (reference sequence). Trimming took 6 bases from V and 7 from J; bases not matched to a gene: 14. This CDR3 is 15 amino acids long. Concerning this clone itself: Its specificity is unknown.

This receptor was identified in a woman aged 60-75 years in good health and CMV-seropositive. The chain combines TRBV15 with TRBJ2-7; 8 bases align to TRBD1. The sample taken for sequencing was PBMCs. In DNA, the CDR3 is TGTGCCACCAGTAATCTCGGGACAGGCGTGAATGAGCAGTACTTC. This gives the protein CATSNLGTGVNEQYF.